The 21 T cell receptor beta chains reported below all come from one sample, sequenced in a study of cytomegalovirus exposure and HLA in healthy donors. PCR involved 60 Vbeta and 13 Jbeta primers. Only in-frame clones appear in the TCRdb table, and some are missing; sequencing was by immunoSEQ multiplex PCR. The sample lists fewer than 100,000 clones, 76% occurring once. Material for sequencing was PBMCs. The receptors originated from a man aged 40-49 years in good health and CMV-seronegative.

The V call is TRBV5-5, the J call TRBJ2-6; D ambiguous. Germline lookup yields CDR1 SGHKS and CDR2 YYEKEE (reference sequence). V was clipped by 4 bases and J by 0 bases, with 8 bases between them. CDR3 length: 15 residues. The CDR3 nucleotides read TGTGCCAGCAGCCGGTCGCTCTCTGGGGCCAACGTCCTGACTTTC. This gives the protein CASSRSLSGANVLTF.

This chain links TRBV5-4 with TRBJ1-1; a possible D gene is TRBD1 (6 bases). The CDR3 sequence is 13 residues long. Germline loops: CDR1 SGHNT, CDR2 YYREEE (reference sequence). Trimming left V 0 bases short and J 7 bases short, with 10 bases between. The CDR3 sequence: CASSLGQASEAFF. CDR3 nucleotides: TGTGCCAGCAGCTTGGGACAGGCGAGTGAAGCTTTCTTT.

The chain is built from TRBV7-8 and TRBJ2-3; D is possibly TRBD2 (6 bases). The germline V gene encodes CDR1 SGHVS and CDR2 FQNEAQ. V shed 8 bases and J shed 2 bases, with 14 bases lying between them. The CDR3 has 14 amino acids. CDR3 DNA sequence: TGTGCCAGCGGGCGGGGTGGTTACACAGATACGCAGTATTTT. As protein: CASGRGGYTDTQYF.

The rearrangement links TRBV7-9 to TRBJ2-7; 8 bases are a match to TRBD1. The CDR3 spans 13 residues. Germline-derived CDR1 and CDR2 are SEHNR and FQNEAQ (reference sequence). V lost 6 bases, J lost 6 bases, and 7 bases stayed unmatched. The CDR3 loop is CASRVTGGSEQYF. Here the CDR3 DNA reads TGTGCCAGCAGGGTTACAGGGGGTAGCGAGCAGTACTTC.

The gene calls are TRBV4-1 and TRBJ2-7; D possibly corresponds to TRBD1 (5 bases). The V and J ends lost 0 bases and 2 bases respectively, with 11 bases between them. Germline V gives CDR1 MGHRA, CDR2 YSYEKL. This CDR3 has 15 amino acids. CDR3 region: CASSQESQGAYEQYF. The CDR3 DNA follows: TGCGCCAGCAGCCAAGAATCGCAGGGTGCCTACGAGCAGTACTTC.

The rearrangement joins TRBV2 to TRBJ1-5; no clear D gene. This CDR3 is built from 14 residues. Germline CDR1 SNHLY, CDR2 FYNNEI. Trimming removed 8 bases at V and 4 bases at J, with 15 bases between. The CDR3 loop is CASAETRNNQPQHF. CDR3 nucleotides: TGTGCCAGCGCCGAGACAAGGAATAATCAGCCCCAGCATTTT.

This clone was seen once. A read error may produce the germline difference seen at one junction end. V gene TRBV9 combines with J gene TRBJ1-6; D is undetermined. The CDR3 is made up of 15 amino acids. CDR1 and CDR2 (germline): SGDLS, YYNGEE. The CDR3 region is CVSSAFTERNSPLHF. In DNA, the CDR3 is TGTGTCAGCAGCGCCTTTACTGAAAGAAATTCACCCCTCCACTTT.

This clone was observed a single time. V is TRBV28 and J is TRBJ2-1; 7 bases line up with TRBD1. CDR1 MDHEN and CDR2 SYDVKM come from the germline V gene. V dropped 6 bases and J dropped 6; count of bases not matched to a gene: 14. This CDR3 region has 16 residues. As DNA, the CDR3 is TGTGCCAGCAGCTCAGAGACAGGGAGTCATAGCAATGAGCAGTTCTTC. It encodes CASSSETGSHSNEQFF.

This CDR3 reads CASSFGLEVPYNEQFF. CDR3 DNA: TGTGCCAGCAGTTTCGGACTGGAGGTTCCCTACAATGAGCAGTTCTTC. This chain joins TRBV6-5 and TRBJ2-1, with D possibly being TRBD2 (5 bases). The ends were cut back, 4 bases at V and 2 bases at J, with 15 bases in the middle. There are 16 residues in the CDR3. From germline, CDR1 is MNHEY and CDR2 SVGAGI.

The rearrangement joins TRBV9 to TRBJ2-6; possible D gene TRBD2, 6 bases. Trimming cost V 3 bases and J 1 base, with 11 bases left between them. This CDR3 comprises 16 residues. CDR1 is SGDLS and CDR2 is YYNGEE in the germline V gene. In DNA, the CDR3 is TGTGCCAGCAGCGGGGGACTCGATTCTGGGGCCAACGTCCTGACTTTC. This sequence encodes CASSGGLDSGANVLTF.

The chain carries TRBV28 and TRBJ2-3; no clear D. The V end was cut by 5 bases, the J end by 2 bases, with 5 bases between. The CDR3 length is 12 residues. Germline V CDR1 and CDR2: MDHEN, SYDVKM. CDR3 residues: CASSRDTDTQYF. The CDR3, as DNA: TGTGCCAGCAGTCGCGACACAGATACGCAGTATTTT.

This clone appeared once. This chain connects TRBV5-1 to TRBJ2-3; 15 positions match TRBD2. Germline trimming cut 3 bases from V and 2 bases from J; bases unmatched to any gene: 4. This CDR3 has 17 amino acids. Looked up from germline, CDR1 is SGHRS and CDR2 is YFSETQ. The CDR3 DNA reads TGCGCCAGCAGCTGGGGACTAGCGGGGGGAATCACAGATACGCAGTATTTT. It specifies CASSWGLAGGITDTQYF.

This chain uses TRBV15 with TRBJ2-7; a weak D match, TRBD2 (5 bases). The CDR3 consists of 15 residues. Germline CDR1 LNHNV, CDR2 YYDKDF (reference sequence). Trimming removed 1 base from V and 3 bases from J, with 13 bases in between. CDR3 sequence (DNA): TGTGCCACCAGCAGAGTAGTTGGGGAGAGCTACGAGCAGTACTTC. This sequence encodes CATSRVVGESYEQYF.

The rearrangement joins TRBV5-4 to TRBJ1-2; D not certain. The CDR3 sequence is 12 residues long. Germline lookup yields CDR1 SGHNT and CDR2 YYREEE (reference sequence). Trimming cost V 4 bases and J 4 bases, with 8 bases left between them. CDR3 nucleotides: TGTGCCAGCAGCACGGACTCCTATGGCTACACCTTC. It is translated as CASSTDSYGYTF.

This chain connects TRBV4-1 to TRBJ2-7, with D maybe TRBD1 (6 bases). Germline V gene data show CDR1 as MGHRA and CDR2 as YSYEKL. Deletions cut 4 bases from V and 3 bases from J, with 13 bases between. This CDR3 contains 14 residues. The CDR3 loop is CASSRGQGYYEQYF. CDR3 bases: TGCGCCAGCAGCCGGGGGCAGGGGTACTACGAGCAGTACTTC.

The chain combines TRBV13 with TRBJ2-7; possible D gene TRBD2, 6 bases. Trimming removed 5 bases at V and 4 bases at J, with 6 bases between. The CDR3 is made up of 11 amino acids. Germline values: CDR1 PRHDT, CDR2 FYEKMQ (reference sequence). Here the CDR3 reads CASSAGYEQYF. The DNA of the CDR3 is TGTGCCAGCAGCGCGGGATACGAGCAGTACTTC.

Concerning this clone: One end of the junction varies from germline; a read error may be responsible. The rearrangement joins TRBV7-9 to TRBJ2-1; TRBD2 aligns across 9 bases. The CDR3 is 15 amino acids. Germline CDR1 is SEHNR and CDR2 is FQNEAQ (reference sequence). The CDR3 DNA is TGTTCCAGCAGCTCCGGGACTAGCCCCTCCAATGAGCAGTTCTTC. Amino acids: CSSSSGTSPSNEQFF. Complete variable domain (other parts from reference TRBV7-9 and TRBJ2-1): DTGVSQNPRHKITKRGQNVTFRCDPISEHNRLYWYRQTLGQGPEFLTYFQNEAQLEKSRLLSDRFSAERPKGSFSTLEIQRTEQGDSAMYLCSSSSGTSPSNEQFFGPGTRLTVL.

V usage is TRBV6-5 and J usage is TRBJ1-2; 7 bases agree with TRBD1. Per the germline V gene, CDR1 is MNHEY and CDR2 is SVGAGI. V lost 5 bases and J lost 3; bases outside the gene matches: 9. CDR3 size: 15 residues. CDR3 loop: CASSQTGLLDYGYTF. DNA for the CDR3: TGTGCCAGCAGTCAGACAGGGTTATTGGACTATGGCTACACCTTC.

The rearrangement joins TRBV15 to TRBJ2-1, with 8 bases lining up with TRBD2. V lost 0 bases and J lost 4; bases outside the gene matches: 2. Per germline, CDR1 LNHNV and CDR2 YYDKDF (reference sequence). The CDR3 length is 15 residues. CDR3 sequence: CATSRERGGYNEQFF. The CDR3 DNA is TGTGCCACCAGCAGAGAACGGGGGGGATACAATGAGCAGTTCTTC.

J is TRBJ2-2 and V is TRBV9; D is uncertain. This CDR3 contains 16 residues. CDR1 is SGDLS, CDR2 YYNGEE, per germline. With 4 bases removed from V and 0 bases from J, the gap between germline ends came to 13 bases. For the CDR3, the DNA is TGTGCCAGCAGCATAGCTTTACATCCGAACACCGGGGAGCTGTTTTTT. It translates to CASSIALHPNTGELFF. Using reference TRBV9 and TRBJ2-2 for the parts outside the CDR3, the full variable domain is DSGVTQTPKHLITATGQRVTLRCSPRSGDLSVYWYQQSLDQGLQFLIQYYNGEERAKGNILERFSAQQFPDLHSELNLSSLELGDSALYFCASSIALHPNTGELFFGEGSRLTVL.

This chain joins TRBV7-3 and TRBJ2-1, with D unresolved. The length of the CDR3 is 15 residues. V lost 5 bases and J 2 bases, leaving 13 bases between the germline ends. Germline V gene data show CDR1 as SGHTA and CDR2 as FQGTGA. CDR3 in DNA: TGTGCCAGCAGCCAAGGCAGGCAAACCTACAATGAGCAGTTCTTC. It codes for CASSQGRQTYNEQFF. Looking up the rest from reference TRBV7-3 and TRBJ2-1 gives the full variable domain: GAGVSQTPSNKVTEKGKYVELRCDPISGHTALYWYRQSLGQGPEFLIYFQGTGAADDSGLPNDRFFAVRPEGSVSTLKIQRTERGDSAVYLCASSQGRQTYNEQFFGPGTRLTVL.